This is a list of T cell receptor beta chains from one sample in a study of blood T cell repertoires in COVID-19. Generated by immunoSEQ multiplex PCR, the TCRdb table keeps only in-frame clones and is missing some. The table shows some 200,000 clones, with around nine tenths occurring only once. Sequencing was performed on peripheral blood. Every receptor here comes from a man in his sixties or seventies with acute or convalescent COVID-19. Both conserved end residues are trimmed from each CDR3. A D gene is named only where the DNA matches it firmly. The listing skips clone size in some rows; elsewhere it reads once, few, many or a size class.

NA	TRBV10-1	TRBJ2-2	NA	ASSEQTANTGELF
NA	TRBV11-2	TRBJ1-6	NA	ASSLETDGNSPLH
NA	TRBV7-2	TRBJ2-5	NA	ASSLRRLETQY
NA	TRBV28	TRBJ1-5	NA	ASSLSQGFRQPQH
NA	TRBV5-1	TRBJ1-1	NA	ASSLQGASLEAF
NA	TRBV19	TRBJ1-4	NA	ASSLQSVVTPTNEKLF
NA	TRBV6-1	TRBJ2-5	NA	ASSEVAGRQTQY
TRBD1	TRBV9	TRBJ1-4	few	ASSPTAGTGGAWEKLF
NA	TRBV19	TRBJ1-5	NA	ASSQGLSNQPQH
TRBD1	TRBV4-1	TRBJ2-5	NA	ASSQEDRGYQETQY
NA	TRBV28	TRBJ1-6	NA	ASSSSQGSYNSPLH
TRBD2	TRBV5-4	TRBJ2-3	NA	ASSPGLSSTDTQY
NA	TRBV27	TRBJ2-5	NA	ASSLQGFGTQY
TRBD1	TRBV7-2	TRBJ1-2	NA	ASSLGQDYGYT
NA	TRBV9	TRBJ1-5	NA	ASSASGGPQH
NA	TRBV27	TRBJ2-7	NA	ASSSGTSTASYEQY
TRBD1	TRBV10-3	TRBJ2-5	NA	AIGTAWSETQY
NA	TRBV24-1	TRBJ2-7	NA	ATSDPGQAGNEQY
NA	TRBV5-1	TRBJ1-1	once	ASSRKVRQNTEAF
TRBD2	TRBV14	TRBJ2-7	NA	ASSQGLAGSYEQY
TRBD1	TRBV18	TRBJ2-7	NA	ASSPGQVYEQY
TRBD1	TRBV11-2	TRBJ1-1	NA	ASSPPTGANLNTEAF
TRBD1	TRBV24-1	TRBJ2-7	NA	ATSAPGGTGGFYEQY
NA	TRBV4-2	TRBJ1-2	NA	ASSQVLAGGLEGYT
TRBD1	TRBV19	TRBJ1-1	NA	ASRGAGGVGTEAF
NA	TRBV28	TRBJ1-2	NA	ASSLLGGDSYGYT
NA	TRBV5-4	TRBJ1-1	NA	ASSLGVAKSLEAF
NA	TRBV28	TRBJ1-5	once	ASSWDSRYQPQH
NA	TRBV5-1	TRBJ2-1	NA	ASRQGIGDEQF
TRBD1	TRBV18	TRBJ1-2	few	ASSPPDRENGYT
NA	TRBV12-3/TRBV12-4	TRBJ2-7	NA	ASSLGPLYEQY
NA	TRBV5-1	TRBJ1-5	NA	ASSLGFVESNQPQH
NA	TRBV25-1	TRBJ2-7	once	ASRPQGRIYEQY
NA	TRBV3-1/TRBV3-2	TRBJ2-7	NA	ASSQRGSKQY
NA	TRBV5-1	TRBJ1-6	once	ASSLGQSYSPLH
NA	TRBV9	TRBJ2-3	NA	ASSVVGESSTDTQY
TRBD1	TRBV5-3	TRBJ1-3	once	ARSKDRGYFLSGNTIY
NA	TRBV19	TRBJ2-1	NA	ATRRGSYNEQF
NA	TRBV29-1	TRBJ1-1	NA	SVLEAGVEAF
NA	TRBV18	TRBJ1-1	NA	ASSPRDTTGTEAF
NA	TRBV7-9	TRBJ1-6	NA	ASSLGGNRDLNSPLH
TRBD1	TRBV29-1	TRBJ1-2	NA	SVTGGAFYGYT
TRBD2	TRBV5-1	TRBJ2-1	NA	ASSQLAGSSYNEQF
NA	TRBV18	TRBJ2-1	few	ASSPNWGLPNEQF
TRBD1	TRBV11-2	TRBJ2-1	NA	ASSRAGTGTHNEQF
NA	TRBV4-3	TRBJ1-3	NA	ASSQDMGRNTIY
TRBD1	TRBV7-9	TRBJ1-1	NA	ASSSTGTGDTEAF
TRBD1	TRBV5-4	TRBJ2-5	NA	ASSYRGVRLETQY
NA	TRBV13	TRBJ1-4	NA	ASSLYPTSNEKLF
NA	TRBV7-6	TRBJ1-3	once	ASSLGISGNTIY
NA	TRBV29-1	TRBJ1-1	NA	SVRSDGGEWTF
NA	TRBV2	TRBJ1-3	NA	ASSGALLNTIY
NA	TRBV15	TRBJ1-2	NA	ATSRDRNGIGYT
NA	TRBV6-5	TRBJ2-5	once	ASRRTAQETQY
NA	TRBV11-2	TRBJ1-1	NA	ASSLAGRMNTEAF
NA	TRBV12-3/TRBV12-4	TRBJ1-1	NA	ASSYGVYQAF
NA	TRBV5-1	TRBJ2-2	few	ASSLRRTQNTGELF
NA	TRBV10-1	TRBJ1-1	NA	ASSYDRIGTEAF
TRBD2	TRBV7-2	TRBJ2-1	NA	ASSLGLGTRKDEQF